This TCR beta chain was recorded in a study of shared clonotypes between healthy human individuals. Study details: The cohort comprised a couple of women and a few men. Their ages spanned 18 to 49 years. Overall study results and limits: Against clonotypes common to all four donors, non-shared ones had lower generation probabilities. Memory subsets had estimated richness that was generally smaller than that of naive subsets.

Germline V gives CDR1 LNHNV, CDR2 YYDKDF (reference sequence). V shed 3 bases and J shed 2 bases, with 0 bases lying between them. The CDR3 covers 11 residues. Details on this clone: What it recognizes is unknown.

Only in-frame clones appear in the TCRdb table, and some are missing; sequencing was by immunoSEQ multiplex PCR. Among around 2.5 million clones listed, approximately 94% were seen once. Negatively enriched CD4+ T cells were divided by CD45RA into naive and memory. The material sequenced was naive CD4+ T cells from PBMCs. Subset meaning: CD45RA+ positively selected. This receptor was identified in a man aged 18-30 years in good health. Some clones in this sample may be carry-over from other donors' samples. V is TRBV15 and J is TRBJ2-3; D ambiguous. The CDR3 region is CATSSTDTQYF. CDR3 bases: TGTGCCACCAGCAGCACAGATACGCAGTATTTT. Variable domain in full (rest from reference TRBV15 and TRBJ2-3): DAMVIQNPRYQVTQFGKPVTLSCSQTLNHNVMYWYQQKSSQAPKLLFHYYDKDFNNEADTPDNFQSRRPNTSFCFLDIRSPGLGDTAMYLCATSSTDTQYFGPGTRLTVL.